This paragraph reports one T cell receptor beta chain. Its antigen is not known. Repertoires were generated with immunoSEQ multiplex PCR, while TCRdb's copy carries only in-frame clones and drops some. The sample comprises 100,000 to 150,000 clones, around 85% of which are singletons, and approximately 4.4% rests with the top ten. Germline assignment: CDR1 KGHDR and CDR2 SFDVKD. V was cut by 0 bases and J by 2 bases, with 4 bases left in between. CDR3 length: 14 amino acids. Whether given at about 4 or about 12 weeks, second doses were pooled. These data are taken from a study of T cell responses to AZD1222 COVID-19 vaccine. Study-wide results and limits: Two AZD1222 doses significantly raised spike-specific TCR breadth and depth over controls. Females outnumbered males among donors, who were mostly white British; clonal diversity was possibly underestimated.

The rearrangement joins TRBV24-1 to TRBJ1-5; D is ambiguous. This sample comprised peripheral blood, obtained 28 days after the second AZD1222 dose. The receptor was derived from an adult who received the AZD1222 COVID-19 vaccine. The CDR3 bases are TGTGCCACCAGTGATTTGCAAGGCAATCAGCCCCAGCATTTT. It encodes CATSDLQGNQPQHF.